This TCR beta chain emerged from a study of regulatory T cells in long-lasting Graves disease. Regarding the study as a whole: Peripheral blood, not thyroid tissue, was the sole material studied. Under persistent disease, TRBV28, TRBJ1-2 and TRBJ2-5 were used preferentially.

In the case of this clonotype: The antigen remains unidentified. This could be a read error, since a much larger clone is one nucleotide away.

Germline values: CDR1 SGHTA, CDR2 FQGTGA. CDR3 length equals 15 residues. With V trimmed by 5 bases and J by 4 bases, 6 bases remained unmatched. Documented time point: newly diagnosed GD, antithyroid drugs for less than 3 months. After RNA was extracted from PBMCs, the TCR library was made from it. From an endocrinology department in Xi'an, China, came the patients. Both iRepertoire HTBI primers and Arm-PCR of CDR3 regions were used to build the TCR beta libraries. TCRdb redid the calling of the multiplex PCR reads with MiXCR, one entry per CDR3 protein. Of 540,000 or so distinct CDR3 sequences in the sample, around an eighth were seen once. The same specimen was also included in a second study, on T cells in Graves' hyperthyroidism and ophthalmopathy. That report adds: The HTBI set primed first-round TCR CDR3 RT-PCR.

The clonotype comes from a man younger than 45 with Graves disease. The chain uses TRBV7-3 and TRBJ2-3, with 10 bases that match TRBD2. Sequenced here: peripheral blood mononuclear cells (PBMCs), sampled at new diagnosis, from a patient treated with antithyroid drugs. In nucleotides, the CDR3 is TGTGCCAGCAGCCATACCGGGACTAGCGCAGATACGCAGTATTTT. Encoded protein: CASSHTGTSADTQYF.